What follows is one T cell receptor beta chain and its context. CDR1 is SGHVS and CDR2 is FNYEAQ in the germline V gene. Trimming took 3 bases from V and 2 from J; bases not matched to a gene: 5. The CDR3 runs to 18 residues. All enrollees were roughly 18 to 90 years old and from 25 or so US areas. What the recovered Cohort 3 donors had was two negative PCRs, clearance, or symptom resolution. The record originates from a study of blood T cell repertoires in COVID-19. About the study: T cells, B-cell-depleted T cells, or PBMCs provided the cDNA or gDNA that served as material.

Authors' data handling: Estimated nucleated cell counts came from reference gene primer amplification. The method was immunoSEQ multiplex PCR; TCRdb's version includes in-frame clones alone and lacks a portion of them. V, J and clone size are those of that table, while D and trimming were read from the DNA. Of 150,000 to 200,000 clones in the sample, 70% to 85% were seen once. This receptor was taken from a woman in her forties or fifties who had recovered from COVID-19. The chain employs TRBV7-6 and TRBJ2-2; the match to TRBD2 covers 14 bases. Source material: PBMCs or T cells enriched from blood (not recorded which). Here the CDR3 reads CASSFGTSGSANTGELFF. The CDR3 DNA is TGTGCCAGCAGCTTTGGGACTAGCGGGAGCGCAAACACCGGGGAGCTGTTTTTT.